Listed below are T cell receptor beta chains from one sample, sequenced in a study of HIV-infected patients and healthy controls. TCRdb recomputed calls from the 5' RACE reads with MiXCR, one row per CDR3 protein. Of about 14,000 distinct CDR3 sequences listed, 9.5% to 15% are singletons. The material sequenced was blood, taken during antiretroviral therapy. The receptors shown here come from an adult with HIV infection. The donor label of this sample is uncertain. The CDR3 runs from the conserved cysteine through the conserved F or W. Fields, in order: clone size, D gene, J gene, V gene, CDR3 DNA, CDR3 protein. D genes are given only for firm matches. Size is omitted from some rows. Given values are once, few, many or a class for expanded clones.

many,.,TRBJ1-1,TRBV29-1,TGCAGCGTTGTAAGGGTGACTGAAGCTTTCTTT,CSVVRVTEAFF
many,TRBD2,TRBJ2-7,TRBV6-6,TGTGCCGGAGCCGTGAGCGGGAGGGCCGTTATGCAGTACTTC,CAGAVSGRAVMQYF
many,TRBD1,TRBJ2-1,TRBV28,TGTGCCAGCAGTTTAGCCCGGGACAGTTACAATGAGCAGTTCTTC,CASSLARDSYNEQFF
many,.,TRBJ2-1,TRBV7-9,TGTGCCAGCAGCTTAGCTCCCAGGGGCCCTCACAATGAGCAGTTCTTC,CASSLAPRGPHNEQFF
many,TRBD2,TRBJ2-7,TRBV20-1,TGCAGTGCCTGGACTAGCGGGGGCCCAAACTACGAGCAGTACTTC,CSAWTSGGPNYEQYF
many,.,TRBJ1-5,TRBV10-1,TGCGCCAGCAGTGAAGAAAGCAATCAGCCCCAGCATTTT,CASSEESNQPQHF
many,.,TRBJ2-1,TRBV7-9,TGTGCCAGCAGCCTCCCGAGTTATGAGCAGTTCTTC,CASSLPSYEQFF
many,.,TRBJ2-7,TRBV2,TGTGCCAGCAGTGACGGGGGTTACGAGCAGTACTTC,CASSDGGYEQYF
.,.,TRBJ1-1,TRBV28,TGTGCCAGCAGTTTAACTCTGATGAACACTGAAGCTTTCTTT,CASSLTLMNTEAFF
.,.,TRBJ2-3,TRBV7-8,TGTGCCAGCAGCTTAGTTGGGGGCCGCAGCACAGATACGCAGTATTTT,CASSLVGGRSTDTQYF
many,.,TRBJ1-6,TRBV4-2,TGTGCCAGCAGCCAAGATGTCAATTCACCCCTCCACTTT,CASSQDVNSPLHF
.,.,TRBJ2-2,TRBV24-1,TGTGCCACCAGTGGAACCCCCGGGACTTACACAAACACCGGGGAGCTGTTTTTT,CATSGTPGTYTNTGELFF
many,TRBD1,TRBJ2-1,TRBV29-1,TGCAGCGGGAACAGGGGTCCGATCTCCTACAATGAGCAGTTCTTC,CSGNRGPISYNEQFF
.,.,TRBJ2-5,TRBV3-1,TGTGCCAGCAGCCAAGACCGAGCGGGCAGGACCCAGTACTTC,CASSQDRAGRTQYF
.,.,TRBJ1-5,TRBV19,TGTGCCAGTAGTAAAAGGAGCCCAGCGATTTATAGCAATCAGCCCCAGCATTTT,CASSKRSPAIYSNQPQHF
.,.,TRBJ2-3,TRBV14,TGTGCCAGCAGCTCCGACTACTCGGGGTGGGCAGATACGCAGTATTTT,CASSSDYSGWADTQYF
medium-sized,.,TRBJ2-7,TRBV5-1,TGCGCCAGCAGCTTGGAGCCAGGGGTGGGATACGAGCAGTACTTC,CASSLEPGVGYEQYF
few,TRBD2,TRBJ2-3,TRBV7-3,TGTGCCAGCAGCGCCGCACTAGCGGGAGTTGGTGCAGATACGCAGTATTTT,CASSAALAGVGADTQYF
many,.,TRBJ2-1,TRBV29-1,TGCAGCGTTCAGGAAAACAATGAGCAGTTCTTC,CSVQENNEQFF
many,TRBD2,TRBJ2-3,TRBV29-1,TGCAGCGTTGTACAGCGGGGGGCCACAGATACGCAGTATTTT,CSVVQRGATDTQYF
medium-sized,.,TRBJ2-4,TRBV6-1,TGTGCCAGCAGTGATTTCACAGGCGGTTACATTCAGTACTTC,CASSDFTGGYIQYF
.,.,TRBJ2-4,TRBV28,TGTGCCAGCGGTTTACTAGCCAAAAACATTCAGTACTTC,CASGLLAKNIQYF
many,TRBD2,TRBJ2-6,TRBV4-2,TGTGCCAGCAGCCAAGATGAGGCTAGCGGTCTTCCTGGGGCCAACGTCCTGACTTTC,CASSQDEASGLPGANVLTF
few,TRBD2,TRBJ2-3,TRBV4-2,TGTGCCAGCAGCCAAGATCCTCCTAGCGGAAGACGCACAGATACGCAGTATTTT,CASSQDPPSGRRTDTQYF
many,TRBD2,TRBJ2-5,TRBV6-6,TGTGCCAGCAGCCGCGATGAAGCGGGGGGCATATTGCAGACCCAGTACTTC,CASSRDEAGGILQTQYF
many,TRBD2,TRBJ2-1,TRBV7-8,TGTGCCAGCAGCAGTCTGGGACTAGCGGGTGTCGAGCAGTTCTTC,CASSSLGLAGVEQFF
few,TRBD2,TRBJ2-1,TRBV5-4,TGTGCCAGCAGTTCAAATCGGGTCGGGAGGGGGGATGAGCAGTTCTTC,CASSSNRVGRGDEQFF
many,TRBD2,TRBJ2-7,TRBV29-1,TGCAGCGTATCCCCGGGGGGGAGGTTTTACGAGCAGTACTTC,CSVSPGGRFYEQYF
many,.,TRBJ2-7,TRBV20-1,TGCAGTACCGGAGAGGGGAACTACGAGCAGTACTTC,CSTGEGNYEQYF
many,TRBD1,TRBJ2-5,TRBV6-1,TGTGCCAGCAGTGTAACGGGACAGCCCCAAGAGACCCAGTACTTC,CASSVTGQPQETQYF
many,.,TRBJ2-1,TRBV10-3,TGTGCCACCTCCATAGCGGACACCTACAATGAGCAGTTCTTC,CATSIADTYNEQFF
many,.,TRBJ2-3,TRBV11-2,TGTGCCAGCAGCTTTCTGCTAGAGACCACAGATACGCAGTATTTT,CASSFLLETTDTQYF
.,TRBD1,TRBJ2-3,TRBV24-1,TGTGCCACCAGTGGGTCCGGGACAGGGGGCGCAGATACGCAGTATTTT,CATSGSGTGGADTQYF
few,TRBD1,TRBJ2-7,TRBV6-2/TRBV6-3,TGTGCCAGCAGTTACTTACCGGGACAGGGCGGCGAGCAGTACTTC,CASSYLPGQGGEQYF
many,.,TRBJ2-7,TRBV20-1,TGCAGTGCTCGACGCCAGGGTGGTCTCTACGAGCAGTACTTC,CSARRQGGLYEQYF
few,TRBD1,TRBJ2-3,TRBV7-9,TGTGCCAGCAGCCTTACTGGGACAGGGAAAGATACGCAGTATTTT,CASSLTGTGKDTQYF
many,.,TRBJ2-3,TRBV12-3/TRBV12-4,TGTGCCAGCAGTAACACAGGTCCCGATACGCAGTATTTT,CASSNTGPDTQYF
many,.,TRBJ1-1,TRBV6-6,TGTGCCAGCACTGGAGGTTTTGAATCCGCTGAAGCTTTCTTT,CASTGGFESAEAFF
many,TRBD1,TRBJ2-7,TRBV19,TGTGCCAGTAGTCCCCCTCCCGGGACAGGGCGCGGCGAGCAGTACTTC,CASSPPPGTGRGEQYF
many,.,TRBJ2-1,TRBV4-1,TGCGCCAGCAGCCACCAGTCGGACACCCCGGAGCAGTTCTTC,CASSHQSDTPEQFF
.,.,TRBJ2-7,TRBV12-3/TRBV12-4,TGTGCCAGCAGTTTAGCTAGGGCAGGGTTCGAGCAGTACTTC,CASSLARAGFEQYF